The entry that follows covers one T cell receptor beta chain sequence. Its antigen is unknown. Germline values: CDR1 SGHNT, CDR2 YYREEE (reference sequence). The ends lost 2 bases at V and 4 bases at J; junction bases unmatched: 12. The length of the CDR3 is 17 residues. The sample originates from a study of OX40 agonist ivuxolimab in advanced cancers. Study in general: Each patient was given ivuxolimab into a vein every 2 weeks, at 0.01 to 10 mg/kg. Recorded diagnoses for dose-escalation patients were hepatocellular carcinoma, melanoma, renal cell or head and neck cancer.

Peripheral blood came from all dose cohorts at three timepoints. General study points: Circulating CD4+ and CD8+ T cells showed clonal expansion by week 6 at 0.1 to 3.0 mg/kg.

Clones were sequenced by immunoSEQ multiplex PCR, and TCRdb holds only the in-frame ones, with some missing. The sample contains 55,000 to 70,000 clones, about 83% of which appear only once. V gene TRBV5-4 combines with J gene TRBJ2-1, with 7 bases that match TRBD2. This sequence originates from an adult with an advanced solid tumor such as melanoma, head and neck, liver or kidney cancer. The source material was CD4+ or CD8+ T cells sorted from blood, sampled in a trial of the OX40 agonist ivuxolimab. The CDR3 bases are TGTGCCAGCAGCTTAGGGACCACGGGGGGTAAATACAATGAGCAGTTCTTC. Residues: CASSLGTTGGKYNEQFF.